This entry is about one T cell receptor beta chain. Its antigen is unidentified. Vbeta (60) and Jbeta (13) primers were used in the PCR. Libraries were prepared by immunoSEQ multiplex PCR; TCRdb keeps only in-frame clonotypes and omits some of them. The table gives around 50,000 clones; the top ten clones make up around 6.5% of it. The data are from a study of cytomegalovirus exposure and HLA in healthy donors. As for the study in general: Roughly 92 million unique TCRs, all from HLA-typed donors, were included in an early release of the data. Of 300 to 500 genotyped donors, more than 75% grouped in the Caucasian-associated ancestry cluster. Whole-study findings and limits: Earlier results showed most TCR beta V segments being productive about 87% or about 30% of the time. Sequences of the TCR beta chain were said to predict the HLA-A and HLA-B alleles of most subjects accurately.

The CDR3 spans 15 residues. Germline trimming cut 4 bases from V and 4 bases from J; bases unmatched to any gene: 8. Looked up from germline, CDR1 is SGDLS and CDR2 is YYNGEE. Sequences were obtained from PBMCs. The V gene is TRBV9, the J gene TRBJ2-1; 7 nucleotides agree with TRBD2. This receptor was obtained from a woman aged 40 to 49 in good health and CMV-seronegative. The DNA for the CDR3 is TGTGCCAGCAGCCCCTGGGGAGGGACTTACAATGAGCAGTTCTTC. This codes for CASSPWGGTYNEQFF.